This record concerns one T cell receptor (beta chain) sequence. 60 Vbeta and 13 Jbeta primers were used in PCR. Only in-frame clones appear in the TCRdb table, and some are missing; sequencing was by immunoSEQ multiplex PCR. In the table there are under 85,000 clones, 55% to 75% of which are singletons. The CDR3 covers 13 residues. Trimming shortened V by 7 bases and J by 3 bases, and 12 bases separated the two germline ends. Germline values: CDR1 MNHEY, CDR2 SVGAGI. The record originates from a study of cytomegalovirus exposure and HLA in healthy donors. The clonotype was recovered from a man aged 40-49 years in good health and CMV-seropositive. The chain uses TRBV6-5 and TRBJ1-1; tentatively, D is TRBD1 (5 bases). Sequenced material: PBMCs. CDR3: CASTKPGDTEAFF. CDR3 nucleotides: TGTGCCAGCACCAAGCCGGGGGACACTGAAGCTTTCTTT.